The 20 T cell receptor beta chains reported below all come from one sample, sequenced in a study of T-cell reconstitution after alpha-beta-depleted transplantation in children. A TCRbeta library incorporating unique molecular identifiers was prepared. TCRdb re-derived calls from the PCR reads in MiXCR, one entry per CDR3 protein. The sample has approximately 210,000 distinct CDR3 sequences; about 14% are singletons. The specimen comprised PBMCs from the stem cell graft donor, sampled from the stem cell graft. These receptors were taken from a human donor who donated a stem cell graft to a child with acute lymphoblastic leukemia.

This clonotype was seen many times. The chain combines TRBV5-1 with TRBJ2-2; no reliable D call. The CDR3 extends over 13 amino acids. Looked up from germline, CDR1 is SGHRS and CDR2 is YFSETQ. V shed 5 bases and J shed 0 bases, with 5 bases lying between them. The CDR3 is CASRIPNTGELFF. The CDR3, as DNA: TGCGCCAGCAGAATCCCGAACACCGGGGAGCTGTTTTTT.

This clonotype was recorded many times. The rearrangement joins TRBV29-1 to TRBJ2-2, with unresolved D. CDR3 size: 12 residues. Germline values: CDR1 SQVTM, CDR2 ANQGSEA. Trimming removed 1 base from V and 6 bases from J, with 6 bases in between. CDR3 sequence reads: CSVEGPSGELFF. In DNA form, the CDR3 reads TGCAGCGTTGAAGGCCCCTCCGGGGAGCTGTTTTTT.

The chain recombines TRBV29-1 with TRBJ2-3; 10 positions agree with TRBD2. Germline values: CDR1 SQVTM, CDR2 ANQGSEA. This CDR3 is built from 15 residues. The ends lost 7 bases at V and 3 bases at J; junction bases unmatched: 10. The CDR3 DNA is TGCAGCGCAGGGCTGTCAGCGGGAGGGACAGATACGCAGTATTTT. Translating it yields CSAGLSAGGTDTQYF.

This clonotype was seen repeatedly, ten times or more. J is TRBJ2-7 and V is TRBV20-1; D gene ambiguous. This CDR3 comprises 16 residues. The V end was cut by 0 bases, the J end by 0 bases, with 15 bases between. The germline gives CDR1 DFQATT, CDR2 SNEGSKA (reference sequence). CDR3 in DNA: TGCAGTGCTAGAGATGCAGCCGAGACGGACTCCTACGAGCAGTACTTC. Translated: CSARDAAETDSYEQYF.

This clonotype was seen at least ten times. The chain recombines TRBV10-2 with TRBJ2-7; no definite D call. CDR3 length: 12 residues. Trimming removed 3 bases from V and 3 bases from J, with 6 bases in between. Germline V gene lookup returns CDR1 WSHSY and CDR2 SAAADI. In DNA, the CDR3 is TGCGCCAGCAGTGACCCGGGCTACGAGCAGTACTTC. Translation: CASSDPGYEQYF.

In its sample, this clonotype was seen many times. The chain links TRBV27 to TRBJ2-7; a possible D gene is TRBD2 (6 bases). Germline CDR1 reads MNHEY; CDR2 reads SMNVEV (reference sequence). The V end lost 2 bases, the J end lost 2 bases, and 13 bases lay between the germline ends. There are 15 residues in the CDR3. The CDR3 here is CASSLGLGGPYEQYF. The CDR3 nucleotides read TGTGCCAGCAGTTTAGGGCTCGGGGGACCCTACGAGCAGTACTTC.

This clonotype occurred many times. This chain links TRBV6-1 with TRBJ2-2, with 12 bases fitting TRBD2. CDR3 length: 17 residues. The ends lost 6 bases at V and 4 bases at J; junction bases unmatched: 9. Germline loops: CDR1 MNHNS, CDR2 SASEGT. CDR3 sequence: CASSPPTSGSFTGELFF. DNA for the CDR3: TGTGCCAGCAGCCCACCGACTAGCGGGAGTTTCACCGGGGAGCTGTTTTTT.

In its sample, this clonotype was seen many times. The J gene is TRBJ2-1, the V gene TRBV20-1; TRBD2 matches 11 bases. This CDR3 is 20 amino acids long. The V and J ends lost 4 bases and 0 bases, in that order; junction bases with no gene match: 17. In germline, CDR1 is DFQATT, CDR2 SNEGSKA (reference sequence). As DNA, the CDR3 is TGCAGTGCTACCGGTCGCTTAACTAGCGGGAGCTGGAGCTCCTACAATGAGCAGTTCTTC. It specifies CSATGRLTSGSWSSYNEQFF.

This clonotype was detected many times. The chain is built from TRBV20-1 and TRBJ2-3; D could derive from TRBD1 or TRBD2 (5 bases each). Trimming took 6 bases from V and 0 from J, leaving 19 bases between them. The CDR3 contains 16 residues. Germline CDR1 reads DFQATT; CDR2 reads SNEGSKA (reference sequence). The CDR3 loop is CSAEGLAGPSTDTQYF. CDR3 nucleotides: TGCAGTGCCGAGGGCCTTGCAGGGCCTAGCACAGATACGCAGTATTTT.

At least ten counts were recorded for this clonotype. The V call is TRBV5-1, the J call TRBJ2-2, with TRBD2 matching over 7 bases. This CDR3 has 17 amino acids. Looked up from germline, CDR1 is SGHRS and CDR2 is YFSETQ. The V and J ends lost 4 bases and 4 bases, in that order; junction bases with no gene match: 13. The CDR3 spells CASSPPYAGVITGELFF. CDR3 DNA: TGCGCCAGCAGCCCCCCCTACGCGGGGGTCATCACCGGGGAGCTGTTTTTT.

This clonotype was picked up a small number of times. V gene TRBV11-2 combines with J gene TRBJ1-2; possible D gene TRBD1, 5 bases. This CDR3 has 19 residues. V lost 1 base and J lost 2, with 23 bases in between. Looked up from germline, CDR1 is SGHAT and CDR2 is FQNNGV. CDR3 protein: CASSLGGDLVRGPNYGYTF. The CDR3 DNA reads TGTGCCAGCAGCTTAGGAGGAGATCTCGTGCGGGGACCCAACTATGGCTACACCTTC.

This clonotype has at least ten counts. The chain employs TRBV5-1 and TRBJ2-1; D unresolved. V was shortened by 0 bases and J by 10 bases, with 2 bases between the two germline ends. Germline V gene sequence: CDR1 SGHRS, CDR2 YFSETQ. The CDR3 extends over 10 amino acids. Here the CDR3 DNA reads TGCGCCAGCAGCTTGGAAGAGCAGTTCTTC. This sequence encodes CASSLEEQFF. Variable domain in full (rest from reference TRBV5-1 and TRBJ2-1): KAGVTQTPRYLIKTRGQQVTLSCSPISGHRSVSWYQQTPGQGLQFLFEYFSETQRNKGNFPGRFSGRQFSNSRSEMNVSTLELGDSALYLCASSLEEQFFGPGTRLTVL.

The chain employs TRBV6-5 and TRBJ2-1; D uncertain. The ends were cut back, 6 bases at V and 7 bases at J, with 10 bases in the middle. The CDR3 is 12 residues long. Germline V CDR1 and CDR2: MNHEY, SVGAGI. CDR3 sequence (DNA): TGTGCCAGCAGCATAGGTTTGAATGAGCAGTTCTTC. Translation: CASSIGLNEQFF.

The chain uses TRBV5-1 and TRBJ1-1, with 8 bases lining up with TRBD1. CDR1 SGHRS and CDR2 YFSETQ come from the germline V gene. Losses at the gene ends were 2 bases for V and 5 bases for J; bases not matched to a gene: 2. CDR3 length: 13 amino acids. The CDR3 DNA sequence: TGCGCCAGCAGCTTTAGACAGGGGACTGAAGCTTTCTTT. Protein sequence: CASSFRQGTEAFF.

Turning to this clonotype: An end of the junction differs from the germline gene, which may be a read error. The chain is built from TRBV23-1 and TRBJ2-3; D is possibly TRBD2 (6 bases). TRBV23-1 counts as an open reading frame of uncertain function. This CDR3 has 14 amino acids. The CDR3 loop reads CASSVSGGVDTQYF. The DNA for the CDR3 is TGTGCCAGCAGTGTTAGCGGAGGGGTAGATACGCAGTATTTT.

The chain recombines TRBV6-4 with TRBJ2-1, with D maybe TRBD2 (7 bases). There are 15 residues in the CDR3. In germline, CDR1 is MRHNA, CDR2 SNTAGT. The V and J ends lost 7 bases and 9 bases respectively, with 22 bases between them. As DNA, the CDR3 is TGTGCCAGCATGGGCCGGAGCGGGGCCAGGGGTGAGCAGTTCTTC. Its protein is CASMGRSGARGEQFF.

This clonotype was observed many times. The genes are TRBV7-9 and TRBJ2-1, with TRBD1 identical over 9 bases. CDR1 SEHNR and CDR2 FQNEAQ come from the germline V gene (reference sequence). The CDR3 consists of 14 residues. With V trimmed by 6 bases and J by 8 bases, 8 bases remained unmatched. CDR3 sequence (DNA): TGTGCCAGCAGTAACAGGGGGCTCATGGATGAGCAGTTCTTC. This sequence encodes CASSNRGLMDEQFF.

This clonotype was seen at least ten times. This chain connects TRBV12-3 or TRBV12-4 to TRBJ2-7; TRBD2 agrees at 8 bases. J lost 3 bases, V lost 4 bases, and 2 bases had no gene match. This CDR3 spans 13 amino acids. DNA of the CDR3: TGTGCCAGCAGTTCCGGGAGGGGCTACGAGCAGTACTTC. This sequence encodes CASSSGRGYEQYF.

This clonotype was recorded at least ten times. This rearrangement joins TRBV4-1 to TRBJ2-5; D possibly matches TRBD1 or TRBD2 (6 bases each). The CDR3 runs to 16 residues. The germline gives CDR1 MGHRA, CDR2 YSYEKL. Trimming took 1 base from V and 5 from J, leaving 17 bases between them. CDR3 nucleotide sequence: TGCGCCAGCAGCCAAGTAGCTTCGGGGGCGTTGGAGACCCAGTACTTC. This gives the protein CASSQVASGALETQYF.

The table lists this clonotype with a few counts. The gene calls are TRBV7-9 and TRBJ1-1; no clear D gene. V was clipped by 1 base and J by 4 bases, with 10 bases between them. The germline V gene encodes CDR1 SEHNR and CDR2 FQNEAQ (reference sequence). The CDR3 consists of 14 residues. The CDR3 here is CASSLGPGSTEAFF. CDR3 nucleotide sequence: TGTGCCAGCAGCTTAGGACCGGGGTCCACTGAAGCTTTCTTT.